These T cell receptor beta chains were read from a single sample in a study of PD-1 blockade in classical Hodgkin lymphoma. Produced via immunoSEQ multiplex PCR; TCRdb's table is partial and in-frame only. There are some 150,000 clones in the sample; 78% occur only once, and roughly 9.2% lies in the top ten. This specimen consisted of peripheral blood mononuclear cells (PBMCs), obtained before the second cycle of nivolumab. All receptors come from a human donor with classical Hodgkin lymphoma. CDR3s include the opening cysteine and the closing phenylalanine or tryptophan. The D gene is left open where the match is weak. Clone size appears in some rows only: once, few, many, or a class for an expanded clone.

v_call	j_call	d_call	clone_size	cdr3_aa	cdr3_nt
TRBV7-9	TRBJ2-7	TRBD1	-	CASSLDRGLSYEQYF	TGTGCCAGCAGCTTGGACAGGGGACTCTCCTACGAGCAGTACTTC
TRBV4-2	TRBJ1-1	TRBD1	once	CASSQDRGEGRSAFF	TGTGCCAGCAGCCAGGACAGGGGAGAAGGACGAAGTGCTTTCTTT
TRBV5-1	TRBJ2-3	TRBD2	-	CASSLVSSGGNTDTQYF	TGCGCCAGCAGCTTGGTTTCTAGCGGGGGTAACACAGATACGCAGTATTTT
TRBV4-2	TRBJ2-2	-	-	CASSQVVGGNTGELFF	TGTGCCAGCAGCCAAGTCGTGGGCGGTAACACCGGGGAGCTGTTTTTT
TRBV9	TRBJ1-6	-	-	CASSVDVTSYSPLHF	TGTGCCAGCAGCGTAGACGTGACTTCCTACTCACCCCTCCACTTT
TRBV6-6	TRBJ2-1	-	-	CASSPVGGSNEQFF	TGTGCCAGCAGTCCCGTAGGAGGATCCAATGAGCAGTTCTTC
TRBV4-1	TRBJ2-7	TRBD2	once	CASSQGEGLAGSYEQYF	TGCGCCAGCAGCCAGGGCGAAGGACTAGCGGGGAGTTACGAGCAGTACTTC
TRBV7-8	TRBJ1-1	-	-	CASSSPAGALNTEAFF	TGTGCCAGCAGCTCCCCTGCAGGGGCACTGAACACTGAAGCTTTCTTT
TRBV10-3	TRBJ2-1	TRBD2	once	CAIGTSGVEQFF	TGTGCCATCGGGACTAGCGGGGTTGAGCAGTTCTTC
TRBV10-3	TRBJ2-7	-	few	CAISESLDEQYF	TGTGCCATCAGTGAGTCTTTGGACGAGCAGTACTTC
TRBV6-4	TRBJ1-5	-	-	CASSDSEFSARFGNQPQHF	TGTGCCAGCAGTGACTCAGAATTTTCAGCCCGTTTCGGCAATCAGCCCCAGCATTTT
TRBV6-1	TRBJ1-1	TRBD1	-	CASSRQGRNTEAFF	TGTGCCAGCAGCAGACAGGGAAGGAACACTGAAGCTTTCTTT
TRBV18	TRBJ2-7	-	-	CASSPLIYEQYF	TGTGCCAGCTCACCTCTTATCTACGAGCAGTACTTC
TRBV7-8	TRBJ1-4	-	-	CASSFEGNEKLFF	TGTGCCAGCAGCTTTGAGGGGAATGAAAAACTGTTTTTT
TRBV27	TRBJ2-6	-	few	CASRHTGANVLTF	TGTGCCAGCAGACACACTGGGGCCAACGTCCTGACTTTC
TRBV18	TRBJ1-5	TRBD1	few	CASQGGDQPQHF	TGTGCCAGCCAGGGGGGAGATCAGCCCCAGCATTTT
TRBV28	TRBJ2-7	-	-	CASSFRGAYEQYF	TGTGCCAGCAGTTTCCGGGGAGCCTACGAGCAGTACTTC
TRBV18	TRBJ1-3	-	-	CASSPQPGNTIYF	TGTGCCAGCTCACCCCAACCTGGAAACACCATATATTTT
TRBV5-1	TRBJ2-5	TRBD2	-	CASSLGLAGGLETQYF	TGCGCCAGCAGCTTGGGACTAGCGGGGGGGCTGGAGACCCAGTACTTC
TRBV28	TRBJ2-7	TRBD1	-	CASSQRTGGYEQYF	TGTGCCAGCAGTCAACGGACAGGTGGCTACGAGCAGTACTTC
TRBV6-5	TRBJ2-2	-	few	CASSYEGGGTGELFF	TGTGCCAGCAGTTACGAGGGGGGCGGCACCGGGGAGCTGTTTTTT
TRBV7-3	TRBJ2-3	TRBD2	-	CASSSVAGGQRDTQYF	TGTGCCAGCAGCTCGGTAGCGGGGGGGCAGAGGGATACGCAGTATTTT
TRBV19	TRBJ2-2	-	few	CASSTYTGELFF	TGTGCCAGTAGTACCTACACCGGGGAGCTGTTTTTT
TRBV10-3	TRBJ1-1	TRBD1	-	CAISGDSIGTEAFF	TGTGCCATCAGTGGGGACAGTATCGGCACTGAAGCTTTCTTT
TRBV7-7	TRBJ2-5	-	-	CASSLVLGGETQYF	TGTGCTAGCAGCTTAGTTCTGGGTGGGGAGACCCAGTACTTC
TRBV6-5	TRBJ2-4	TRBD1	-	CASSYGQDTIQYF	TGTGCCAGCAGTTACGGACAGGACACAATTCAGTACTTC